This T cell receptor beta chain was documented in a study of T-cell memory formation after mild COVID-19. Study-level results: Researchers could not confirm that second-wave clones peaking on day 37 targeted SARS-CoV-2. Largely, contracting CD4+ clones fell within CM and EM, and contracting CD8+ clones within EMRA. Whereas later expanders leaned CD4+, clones contracting day 15 to 85 showed a balanced CD4/CD8 makeup.

CDR3 size: 16 residues. The germline gives CDR1 SGHKS, CDR2 YYEKEE (reference sequence). The V and J ends lost 0 bases and 6 bases respectively, with 18 bases between them. About this clonotype: The target antigen is unknown.

One entry per CDR3 protein, called by TCRdb with MiXCR from the 5' RACE reads. Of hundreds of thousands of distinct CDR3 sequences listed, around 27% were seen once; the top ten hold roughly 14%. The source of this sequence is an adult woman who had mild COVID-19 (a few samples of this study predate the infection). Cell type and time point are not known. The chain combines TRBV5-5 with TRBJ1-1; the D gene is possibly TRBD1 (5 bases). Sequencing was done on a sample of PBMCs or a T cell subset sorted from them (not recorded which). The CDR3 DNA is TGTGCCAGCAGCTTGGTTACGGGGGTAGGGGTTGCTGAAGCTTTCTTT. Protein sequence: CASSLVTGVGVAEAFF.